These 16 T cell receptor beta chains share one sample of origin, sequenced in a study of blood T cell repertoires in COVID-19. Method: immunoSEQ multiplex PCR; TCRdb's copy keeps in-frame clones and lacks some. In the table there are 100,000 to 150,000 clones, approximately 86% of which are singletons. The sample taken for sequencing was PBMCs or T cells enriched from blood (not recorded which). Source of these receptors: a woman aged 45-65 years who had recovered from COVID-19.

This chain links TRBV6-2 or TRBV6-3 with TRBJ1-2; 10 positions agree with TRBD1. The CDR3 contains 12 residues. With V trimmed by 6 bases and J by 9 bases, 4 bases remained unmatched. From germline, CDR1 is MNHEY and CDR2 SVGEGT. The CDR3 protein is CASSQGQGSYTF. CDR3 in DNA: TGTGCCAGCAGCCAGGGACAGGGGAGCTACACCTTC.

CDR3 sequence (DNA): TGTGCCAGCAGCCCGCAGCGGGGGGAAGATACGCAGTATTTT. As protein: CASSPQRGEDTQYF. The chain recombines TRBV7-3 with TRBJ2-3; 9 bases are a match to TRBD2. There are 14 residues in the CDR3. Trimming took 5 bases from V and 5 from J; bases not matched to a gene: 5. Germline-derived CDR1 and CDR2 are SGHTA and FQGTGA.

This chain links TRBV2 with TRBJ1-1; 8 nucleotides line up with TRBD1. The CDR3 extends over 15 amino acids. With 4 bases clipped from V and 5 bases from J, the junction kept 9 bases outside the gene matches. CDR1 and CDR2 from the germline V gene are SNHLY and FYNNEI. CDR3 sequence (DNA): TGTGCCAGCAGTGCGAATGGACAGGGAGGGACTGAAGCTTTCTTT. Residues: CASSANGQGGTEAFF.

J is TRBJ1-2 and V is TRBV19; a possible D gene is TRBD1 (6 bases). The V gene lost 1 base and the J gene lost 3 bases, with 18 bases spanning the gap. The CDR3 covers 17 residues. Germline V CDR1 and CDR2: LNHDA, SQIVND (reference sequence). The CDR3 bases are TGTGCCAGTAGTATAGTTCTGTGGAGCAACAGGGACTATGGCTACACCTTC. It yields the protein CASSIVLWSNRDYGYTF.

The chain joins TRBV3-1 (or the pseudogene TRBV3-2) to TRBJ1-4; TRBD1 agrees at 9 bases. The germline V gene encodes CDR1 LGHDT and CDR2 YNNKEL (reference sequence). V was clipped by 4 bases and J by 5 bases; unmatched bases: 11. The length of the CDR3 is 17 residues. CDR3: CASSRGGAGQGNEKLFF. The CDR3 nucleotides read TGTGCCAGCAGCCGCGGAGGGGCTGGACAGGGGAATGAAAAACTGTTTTTT.

CDR3 residues: CASSTTGNYYGYTF. The CDR3 nucleotides read TGTGCCAGTAGTACTACAGGGAACTACTATGGCTACACCTTC. The rearrangement links TRBV19 to TRBJ1-2, with D perhaps TRBD1 (6 bases). Germline CDR1 and CDR2: LNHDA and SQIVND (reference sequence). The V gene lost 4 bases and the J gene lost 3 bases, with 12 bases spanning the gap. The CDR3 is 14 amino acids. Variable domain in full (rest from reference TRBV19 and TRBJ1-2): DGGITQSPKYLFRKEGQNVTLSCEQNLNHDAMYWYRQDPGQGLRLIYYSQIVNDFQKGDIAEGYSVSREKKESFPLTVTSAQKNPTAFYLCASSTTGNYYGYTFGSGTRLTVV.

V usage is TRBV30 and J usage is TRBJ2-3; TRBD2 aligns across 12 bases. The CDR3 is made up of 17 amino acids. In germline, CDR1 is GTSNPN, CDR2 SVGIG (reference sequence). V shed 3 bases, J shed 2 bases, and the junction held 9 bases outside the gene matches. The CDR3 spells CAWRDDLAGGITDTQYF. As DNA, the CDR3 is TGTGCCTGGAGGGACGATCTAGCGGGGGGGATCACAGATACGCAGTATTTT.

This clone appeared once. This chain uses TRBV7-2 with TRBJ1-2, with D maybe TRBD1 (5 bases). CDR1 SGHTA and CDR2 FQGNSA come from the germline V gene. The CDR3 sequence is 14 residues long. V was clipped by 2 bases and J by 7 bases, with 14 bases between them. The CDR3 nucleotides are TGTGCCAGCAGCTTATCTGCAGGGAGGGGTGGCTACACCTTC. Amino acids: CASSLSAGRGGYTF. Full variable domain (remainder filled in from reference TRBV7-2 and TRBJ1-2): GAGVSQSPSNKVTEKGKDVELRCDPISGHTALYWYRQSLGQGLEFLIYFQGNSAPDKSGLPSDRFSAERTGGSVSTLTIQRTQQEDSAVYLCASSLSAGRGGYTFGSGTRLTVV.

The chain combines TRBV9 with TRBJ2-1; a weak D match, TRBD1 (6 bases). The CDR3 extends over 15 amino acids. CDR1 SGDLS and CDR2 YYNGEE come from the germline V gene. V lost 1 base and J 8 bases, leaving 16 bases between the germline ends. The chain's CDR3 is CASSVFLSGGDEQFF. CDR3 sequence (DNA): TGTGCCAGCAGCGTATTCCTGTCTGGGGGCGATGAGCAGTTCTTC. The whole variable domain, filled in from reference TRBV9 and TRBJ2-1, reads DSGVTQTPKHLITATGQRVTLRCSPRSGDLSVYWYQQSLDQGLQFLIQYYNGEERAKGNILERFSAQQFPDLHSELNLSSLELGDSALYFCASSVFLSGGDEQFFGPGTRLTVL.

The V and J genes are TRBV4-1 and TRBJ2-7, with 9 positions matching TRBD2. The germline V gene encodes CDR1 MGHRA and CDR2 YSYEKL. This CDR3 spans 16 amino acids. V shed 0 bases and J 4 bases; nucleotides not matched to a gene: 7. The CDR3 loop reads CASSQDPRGGGYEQYF. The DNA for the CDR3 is TGCGCCAGCAGCCAAGATCCGCGGGGGGGCGGGTACGAGCAGTACTTC.

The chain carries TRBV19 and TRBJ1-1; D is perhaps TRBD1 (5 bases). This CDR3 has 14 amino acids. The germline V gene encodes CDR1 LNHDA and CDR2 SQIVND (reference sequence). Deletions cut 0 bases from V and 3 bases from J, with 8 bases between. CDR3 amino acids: CASSIDGGYTEAFF. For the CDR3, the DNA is TGTGCCAGTAGTATAGACGGGGGGTACACTGAAGCTTTCTTT.

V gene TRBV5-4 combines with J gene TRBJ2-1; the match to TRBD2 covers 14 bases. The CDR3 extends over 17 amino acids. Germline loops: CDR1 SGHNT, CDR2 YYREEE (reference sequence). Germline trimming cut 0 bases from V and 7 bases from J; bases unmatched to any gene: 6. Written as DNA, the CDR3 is TGTGCCAGCAGCTTGGATTTATGGACTAGCGGGGGGAATGAGCAGTTCTTC. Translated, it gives CASSLDLWTSGGNEQFF.

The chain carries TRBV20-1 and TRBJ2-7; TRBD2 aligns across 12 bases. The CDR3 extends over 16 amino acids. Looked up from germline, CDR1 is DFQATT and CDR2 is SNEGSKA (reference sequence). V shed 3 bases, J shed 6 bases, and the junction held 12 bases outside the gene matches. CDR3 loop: CSASRLAGGPRGEQYF. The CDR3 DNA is TGCAGTGCTAGTCGGCTAGCGGGGGGGCCAAGAGGCGAGCAGTACTTC.

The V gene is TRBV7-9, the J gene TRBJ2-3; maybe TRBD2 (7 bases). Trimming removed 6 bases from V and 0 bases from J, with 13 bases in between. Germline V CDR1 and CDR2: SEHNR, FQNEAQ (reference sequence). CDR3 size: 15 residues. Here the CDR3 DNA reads TGTGCCAGCAGGAACGGGGGGCTTAGCACAGATACGCAGTATTTT. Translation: CASRNGGLSTDTQYF.

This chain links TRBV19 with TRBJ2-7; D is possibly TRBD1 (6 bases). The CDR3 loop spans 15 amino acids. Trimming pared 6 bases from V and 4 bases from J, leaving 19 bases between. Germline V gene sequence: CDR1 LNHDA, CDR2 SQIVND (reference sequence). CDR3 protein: CASRRKQGVAYEQYF. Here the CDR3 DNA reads TGTGCCAGTAGGAGAAAACAGGGAGTCGCGTACGAGCAGTACTTC.

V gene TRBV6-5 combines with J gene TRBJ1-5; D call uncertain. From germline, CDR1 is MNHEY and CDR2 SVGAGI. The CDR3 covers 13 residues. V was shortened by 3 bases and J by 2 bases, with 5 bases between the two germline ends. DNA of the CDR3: TGTGCCAGCAGTTATCTCGGCAATCAGCCCCAGCATTTT. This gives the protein CASSYLGNQPQHF.